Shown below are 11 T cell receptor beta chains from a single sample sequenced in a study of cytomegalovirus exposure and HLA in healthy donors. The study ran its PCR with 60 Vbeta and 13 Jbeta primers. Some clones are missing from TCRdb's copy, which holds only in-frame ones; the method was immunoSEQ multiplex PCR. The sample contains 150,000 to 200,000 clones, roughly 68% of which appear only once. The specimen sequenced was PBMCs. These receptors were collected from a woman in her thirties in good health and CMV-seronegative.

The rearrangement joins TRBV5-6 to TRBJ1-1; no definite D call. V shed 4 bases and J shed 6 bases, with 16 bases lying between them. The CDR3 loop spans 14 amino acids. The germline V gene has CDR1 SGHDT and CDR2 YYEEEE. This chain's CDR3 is CASSLPRDWSEAFF. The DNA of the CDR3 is TGTGCCAGCAGCCTTCCGAGGGATTGGTCTGAAGCTTTCTTT. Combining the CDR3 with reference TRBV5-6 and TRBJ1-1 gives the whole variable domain DAGVTQSPTHLIKTRGQQVTLRCSPKSGHDTVSWYQQALGQGPQFIFQYYEEEERQRGNFPDRFSGHQFPNYSSELNVNALLLGDSALYLCASSLPRDWSEAFFGQGTRLTVV.

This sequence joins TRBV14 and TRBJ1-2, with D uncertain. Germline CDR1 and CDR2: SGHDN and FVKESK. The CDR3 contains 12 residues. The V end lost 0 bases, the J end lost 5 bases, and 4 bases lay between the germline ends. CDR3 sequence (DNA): TGTGCCAGCAGCCAAGATCAGTATGGCTACACCTTC. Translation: CASSQDQYGYTF.

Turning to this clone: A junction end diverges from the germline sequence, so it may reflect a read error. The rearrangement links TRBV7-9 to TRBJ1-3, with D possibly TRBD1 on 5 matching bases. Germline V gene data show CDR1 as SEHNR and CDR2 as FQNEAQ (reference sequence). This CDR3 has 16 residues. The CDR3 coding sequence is TGTGCCAGCAGCTTAAGTAGCCCTCACAGGACACCCGCTTTTCATTTT. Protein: CASSLSSPHRTPAFHF.

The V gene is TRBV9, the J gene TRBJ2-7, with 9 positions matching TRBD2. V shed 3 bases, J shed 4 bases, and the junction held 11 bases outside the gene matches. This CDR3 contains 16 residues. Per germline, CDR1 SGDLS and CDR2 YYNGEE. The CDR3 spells CASSALGGRAKYEQYF. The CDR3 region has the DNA TGTGCCAGCAGCGCTTTGGGCGGGAGGGCCAAATACGAGCAGTACTTC.

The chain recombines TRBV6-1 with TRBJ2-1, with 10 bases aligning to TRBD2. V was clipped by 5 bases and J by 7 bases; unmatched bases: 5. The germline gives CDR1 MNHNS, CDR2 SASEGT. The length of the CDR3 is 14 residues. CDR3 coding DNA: TGTGCCAGCAGTACAACTAGCGGGGCTAATGAGCAGTTCTTC. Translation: CASSTTSGANEQFF.

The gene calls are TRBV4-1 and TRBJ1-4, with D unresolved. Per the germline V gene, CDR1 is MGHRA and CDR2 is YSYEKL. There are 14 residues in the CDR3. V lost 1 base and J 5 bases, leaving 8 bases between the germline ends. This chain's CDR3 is CASSQAQLNEKLFF. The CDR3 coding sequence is TGCGCCAGCAGCCAAGCGCAGTTAAATGAAAAACTGTTTTTT.

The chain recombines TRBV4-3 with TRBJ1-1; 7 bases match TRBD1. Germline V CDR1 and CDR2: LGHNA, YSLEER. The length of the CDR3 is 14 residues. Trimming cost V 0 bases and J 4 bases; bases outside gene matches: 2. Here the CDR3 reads CASSQDTGATEAFF. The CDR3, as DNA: TGCGCCAGCAGCCAAGACACAGGGGCCACTGAAGCTTTCTTT.

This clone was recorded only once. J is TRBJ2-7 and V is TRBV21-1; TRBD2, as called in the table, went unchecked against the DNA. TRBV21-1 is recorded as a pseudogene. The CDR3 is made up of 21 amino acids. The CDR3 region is CASSKGAQRSLWDYRNYEQYF. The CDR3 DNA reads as TGTGCCAGCAGCAAAGGGGCTCAGCGTTCGCTTTGGGACTACCGAAACTACGAGCAGTACTTC.

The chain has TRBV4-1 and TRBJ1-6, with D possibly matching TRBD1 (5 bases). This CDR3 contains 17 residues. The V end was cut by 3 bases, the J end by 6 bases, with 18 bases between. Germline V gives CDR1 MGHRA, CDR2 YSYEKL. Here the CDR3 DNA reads TGCGCCAGCAGCCAGCCCCCCCCTCGGGGGGTTAATTCACCCCTCCACTTT. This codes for CASSQPPPRGVNSPLHF.

The CDR3 DNA reads TGTGCCAGCAGCGCCAGGGGACGGCAAGAGACCCAGTACTTC. It yields the protein CASSARGRQETQYF. The J gene is TRBJ2-5, the V gene TRBV7-6, with D possibly TRBD1 on 6 matching bases. Germline lookup yields CDR1 SGHVS and CDR2 FNYEAQ. The CDR3 is 14 amino acids. V lost 5 bases and J 2 bases, leaving 12 bases between the germline ends.

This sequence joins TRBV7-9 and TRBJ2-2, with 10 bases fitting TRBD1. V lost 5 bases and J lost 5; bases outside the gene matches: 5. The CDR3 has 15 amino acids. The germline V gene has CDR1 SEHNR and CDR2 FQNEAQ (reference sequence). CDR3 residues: CASSGGQGFTGELFF. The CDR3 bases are TGTGCCAGCAGCGGGGGACAGGGGTTTACCGGGGAGCTGTTTTTT. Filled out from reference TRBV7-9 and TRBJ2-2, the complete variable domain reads DTGVSQNPRHKITKRGQNVTFRCDPISEHNRLYWYRQTLGQGPEFLTYFQNEAQLEKSRLLSDRFSAERPKGSFSTLEIQRTEQGDSAMYLCASSGGQGFTGELFFGEGSRLTVL.